These T cell receptor beta chains were read from a single sample in a study of blood T cell repertoires in COVID-19. Measured with immunoSEQ multiplex PCR; TCRdb has only the in-frame clones, and not every one. The sample holds around 310,000 clones, 90% seen once. Sequenced sample: peripheral blood. The receptors derive from a woman in her thirties or forties with COVID-19, enrolled during active disease. Each CDR3 is given with its conserved first and last residue. Fields, in order: CDR3 protein, CDR3 DNA, clone size, V gene, D gene, J gene. D genes are given only for firm matches. Clone size, where shown, is once, few, many, or a class for clones that have expanded.

CASGPPGGDGLNTEAFF,TGTGCCAGCGGACCTCCCGGGGGGGACGGGTTGAACACTGAAGCTTTCTTT,NA,TRBV28,NA,TRBJ1-1
CASSARSGQGNGYTF,TGTGCCAGCAGCGCCCGTTCGGGACAGGGGAATGGCTACACCTTC,NA,TRBV9,TRBD1,TRBJ1-2
CASSPGTSGDTQYF,TGTGCCAGCAGCCCGGGGACTAGCGGAGATACGCAGTATTTT,NA,TRBV7-2,TRBD2,TRBJ2-3
CASSLGGNNQPQHF,TGTGCCAGCAGCTTAGGCGGGAATAATCAGCCCCAGCATTTT,once,TRBV7-8,NA,TRBJ1-5
CASILGGQGTQPQHF,TGTGCCAGCATCCTAGGGGGACAGGGGACACAGCCCCAGCATTTT,NA,TRBV2,TRBD1,TRBJ1-5
CASSAYNEKLFF,TGTGCCAGCAGCGCGTATAATGAAAAACTGTTTTTT,few,TRBV28,NA,TRBJ1-4
CASTSSGPGGYTF,TGTGCCAGCACCTCTAGCGGACCAGGAGGCTACACCTTC,NA,TRBV11-2,NA,TRBJ1-2
CASSPRGGGAATGELFF,TGTGCCAGCAGCCCCAGGGGAGGGGGGGCGGCGACCGGGGAGCTGTTTTTT,NA,TRBV7-3,NA,TRBJ2-2
CASSRTGEAGGYTF,TGTGCCAGCAGCAGGACAGGGGAAGCTGGTGGCTACACCTTC,NA,TRBV14,TRBD1,TRBJ1-2
CASSLLLGTGLREQYF,TGTGCCAGCAGCTTGTTGTTGGGGACAGGGCTCAGGGAGCAGTACTTC,NA,TRBV5-6,TRBD1,TRBJ2-7
CASSLPGHLASPLHF,TGTGCCAGCAGTTTACCCGGACACCTGGCCTCACCCCTCCACTTT,once,TRBV28,NA,TRBJ1-6
CASSKPGQGVYGYTF,TGTGCCAGCAGTAAACCGGGACAGGGGGTCTATGGCTACACCTTC,NA,TRBV6-2/TRBV6-3,TRBD1,TRBJ1-2
CASTGLPYGETQYF,TGTGCCAGCACCGGACTTCCTTACGGCGAGACCCAGTACTTC,NA,TRBV11-2,NA,TRBJ2-5
CASSQFAGGGQPQHF,TGCGCCAGCAGCCAATTCGCAGGGGGCGGTCAGCCCCAGCATTTT,few,TRBV4-1,TRBD1,TRBJ1-5
CASSPPGGVNGYTF,TGTGCCAGCTCACCCCCTGGGGGGGTAAACGGCTACACCTTC,once,TRBV18,NA,TRBJ1-2
CASSLDTGGLREQYF,TGTGCCAGCAGCTTGGATACGGGGGGACTCAGAGAGCAGTACTTC,NA,TRBV5-4,TRBD2,TRBJ2-7
CASSFQGAASPLHF,TGTGCCAGCAGCTTCCAGGGGGCGGCTTCACCCCTCCACTTT,NA,TRBV11-2,TRBD1,TRBJ1-6
CASSLMAPDSAGNTIYF,TGTGCCAGCAGCTTAATGGCCCCCGACAGCGCTGGAAACACCATATATTTT,few,TRBV7-2,NA,TRBJ1-3
CASHETRDRASSYTF,TGTGCCAGCCACGAGACCCGGGACAGGGCGAGCAGCTACACCTTC,few,TRBV7-2,TRBD1,TRBJ1-2
CASSPPRTSGWIQETQYF,TGTGCCAGCTCACCACCTCGGACTAGCGGGTGGATCCAAGAGACCCAGTACTTC,NA,TRBV18,TRBD2,TRBJ2-5
CASSQSQWDSNSPLHF,TGTGCCAGCAGCCAATCGCAATGGGACTCAAATTCACCCCTCCACTTT,once,TRBV7-2,NA,TRBJ1-6
CASSLAGGNTGELFF,TGTGCCAGCAGCTTAGCGGGAGGGAACACCGGGGAGCTGTTTTTT,NA,TRBV9,TRBD2,TRBJ2-2
CASSPLQRTENYGYTF,TGTGCCAGCTCACCCCTTCAACGGACAGAGAACTATGGCTACACCTTC,NA,TRBV18,NA,TRBJ1-2
CASSPRDSSYGYTF,TGTGCCAGCAGTCCACGGGACAGTTCCTATGGCTACACCTTC,NA,TRBV27,TRBD1,TRBJ1-2
CASSPPGQLSYEQYF,TGTGCCAGCAGTCCTCCGGGACAGCTTTCCTACGAGCAGTACTTC,NA,TRBV25-1,TRBD1,TRBJ2-7
CASSLFPGTSGASGSNNEQFF,TGTGCCAGCAGTTTATTCCCTGGGACTAGCGGTGCGAGCGGGTCTAACAATGAGCAGTTCTTC,NA,TRBV27,TRBD2,TRBJ2-1
CASSLLKGTGSSYEQYF,TGTGCCAGCAGTCTCCTTAAAGGGACAGGGTCGTCCTACGAGCAGTACTTC,NA,TRBV28,TRBD1,TRBJ2-7
CASSLTLSGYTF,TGCGCCAGCAGCTTGACTCTATCCGGCTACACCTTC,NA,TRBV5-1,NA,TRBJ1-2
CASSLQGNTEAFF,TGTGCCAGTAGTCTTCAGGGGAACACTGAAGCTTTCTTT,NA,TRBV19,NA,TRBJ1-1
CASSPGLTDTQYF,TGTGCCAGCAGTCCCGGACTCACAGATACGCAGTATTTT,NA,TRBV6-4,NA,TRBJ2-3
CASSGQGLNEKLFF,TGTGCCAGCAGTGGACAGGGCCTTAATGAAAAACTGTTTTTT,NA,TRBV25-1,TRBD1,TRBJ1-4
CASSVTGVETQYF,TGTGCCAGCAGCGTGACAGGGGTAGAGACCCAGTACTTC,NA,TRBV9,TRBD1,TRBJ2-5
CASSSLRGVNTGELFF,TGTGCCAGCAGTTCGCTCAGGGGGGTAAACACCGGGGAGCTGTTTTTT,NA,TRBV28,NA,TRBJ2-2
CASSLLEKLFF,TGTGCCAGCAGTTTACTGGAAAAACTGTTTTTT,few,TRBV12-3/TRBV12-4,NA,TRBJ1-4
CAWSASVLAGVNEQYF,TGTGCCTGGAGTGCCTCGGTTCTAGCGGGAGTGAACGAGCAGTACTTC,once,TRBV30,TRBD2,TRBJ2-7
CASTEAAGGPLDEQYF,TGTGCCAGCACCGAAGCGGCGGGAGGGCCTCTCGACGAGCAGTACTTC,NA,TRBV7-9,TRBD2,TRBJ2-7
CASSPQGGGQPQHF,TGTGCCAGCTCGCCACAGGGAGGAGGACAGCCCCAGCATTTT,NA,TRBV18,NA,TRBJ1-5
CASSFRSGDNEQFF,TGCGCCAGCAGCTTCCGCTCGGGGGACAATGAGCAGTTCTTC,NA,TRBV5-1,NA,TRBJ2-1
CASSLASGTGGGYTF,TGTGCCAGCAGCTTAGCGTCCGGGACAGGGGGAGGCTACACCTTC,NA,TRBV7-2,TRBD1,TRBJ1-2
CASSPQEAGASMKQYF,TGTGCCAGCAGCCCCCAGGAGGCAGGGGCTTCTATGAAGCAGTACTTC,NA,TRBV9,NA,TRBJ2-7
CASRKRGPGNTIYF,TGTGCCAGCAGAAAAAGGGGGCCCGGAAACACCATATATTTT,NA,TRBV6-5,TRBD1,TRBJ1-3
CSVAGQGGYTF,TGCAGCGTAGCAGGACAGGGCGGCTACACCTTC,NA,TRBV29-1,TRBD1,TRBJ1-2
CASMKVAGRNEKLFF,TGTGCCAGCATGAAAGTGGCAGGGCGTAATGAAAAACTGTTTTTT,NA,TRBV5-6,NA,TRBJ1-4
CASSLTGQGWGEKLFF,TGTGCCAGCAGTCTGACCGGACAGGGGTGGGGTGAAAAACTGTTTTTT,NA,TRBV28,TRBD1,TRBJ1-4
CASSDGTSLNEQFF,TGTGCCAGCAGTGACGGGACTAGCCTGAATGAGCAGTTCTTC,NA,TRBV2,TRBD2,TRBJ2-1
CASSAGTNKETQYF,TGTGCCAGTAGTGCCGGGACTAATAAAGAGACCCAGTACTTC,NA,TRBV19,TRBD2,TRBJ2-5
CASSPDTTAYEQYF,TGCGCCAGCAGCCCCGATACAACCGCCTACGAGCAGTACTTC,NA,TRBV5-1,NA,TRBJ2-7
CASSLAQRLEQFF,TGTGCCAGCAGCTTGGCTCAGCGACTAGAGCAGTTCTTC,NA,TRBV11-3,NA,TRBJ2-1
CASSQLQGTGNTIYF,TGCGCCAGCAGCCAACTACAGGGTACTGGAAACACCATATATTTT,NA,TRBV4-3,NA,TRBJ1-3
CASSFLGGLAGSYEQYF,TGTGCCAGCAGCTTCCTAGGGGGACTAGCGGGTTCCTACGAGCAGTACTTC,NA,TRBV28,TRBD2,TRBJ2-7
CATQGAHYEQYF,TGTGCCACCCAGGGGGCCCATTACGAGCAGTACTTC,NA,TRBV28,TRBD1,TRBJ2-7
CASRPAQGSGYGYTF,TGTGCCAGCAGACCCGCCCAGGGGTCGGGGTATGGCTACACCTTC,NA,TRBV28,NA,TRBJ1-2
CAGRGAASSYEQYF,TGTGCCGGACGAGGAGCGGCGAGCTCCTACGAGCAGTACTTC,NA,TRBV10-3,NA,TRBJ2-7
CSALTGGDQPQHF,TGCAGCGCCCTGACAGGGGGCGATCAGCCCCAGCATTTT,NA,TRBV29-1,TRBD1,TRBJ1-5
CASSLSTSGSMGQYF,TGTGCCAGCAGCCTATCGACTAGCGGGAGTATGGGTCAGTATTTT,NA,TRBV7-2,TRBD2,TRBJ2-3
CASSEDRGVYEKLFF,TGTGCCAGCAGTGAGGACAGGGGGGTTTATGAAAAACTGTTTTTT,NA,TRBV2,TRBD1,TRBJ1-4
CASSLPDRDYEQYF,TGTGCCAGCAGTTTACCGGACAGAGACTACGAGCAGTACTTC,NA,TRBV27,NA,TRBJ2-7